Each of the 20 T cell receptor beta chains below was sequenced from the same sample in a study of T cell changes during pregnancy in multiple sclerosis. TCRdb's table, derived via immunoSEQ multiplex PCR, lists solely in-frame clones and lacks some. The table includes roughly 53,000 clones, around 90% detected once. The sequencing here drew on CD8+ T cells from peripheral blood mononuclear cells, taken before pregnancy. Receptors were obtained from a female donor with multiple sclerosis, enrolled in a pregnancy study.

CDR3 nucleotides: TGTGCCAGTAGTCCCCGGGACACCCGCACAGATACGCAGTATTTT. Translated: CASSPRDTRTDTQYF. The chain couples TRBV19 to TRBJ2-3, with a weak D call TRBD1 (6 bases). Germline lookup yields CDR1 LNHDA and CDR2 SQIVND (reference sequence). This CDR3 has 15 amino acids. Trimming removed 5 bases from V and 1 base from J, with 13 bases in between. The full variable domain, completed using reference TRBV19 and TRBJ2-3, is DGGITQSPKYLFRKEGQNVTLSCEQNLNHDAMYWYRQDPGQGLRLIYYSQIVNDFQKGDIAEGYSVSREKKESFPLTVTSAQKNPTAFYLCASSPRDTRTDTQYFGPGTRLTVL.

The chain joins TRBV11-2 to TRBJ2-4; TRBD1 matches at 11 bases. This CDR3 has 18 amino acids. With 3 bases clipped from V and 2 bases from J, the junction kept 9 bases outside the gene matches. The germline gives CDR1 SGHAT, CDR2 FQNNGV. Here the CDR3 DNA reads TGTGCCAGCAGCTTGGGGACAGGGGGATTGTCCCCCAAAAACATTCAGTACTTC. Its translation is CASSLGTGGLSPKNIQYF.

The chain has TRBV5-6 and TRBJ2-5; the D gene is possibly TRBD2 (5 bases). The CDR3 runs to 14 residues. Germline V lookup: CDR1 SGHDT, CDR2 YYEEEE. V was clipped by 4 bases and J by 5 bases, with 15 bases between them. The CDR3: CASSEGIGGETQYF. As DNA, the CDR3 is TGTGCCAGCAGCGAAGGTATAGGCGGGGAGACCCAGTACTTC.

This clone was recorded only once. The chain couples TRBV13 to TRBJ1-1, with D uncertain. Germline V CDR1 and CDR2: PRHDT, FYEKMQ (reference sequence). The V end lost 7 bases, the J end lost 1 base, and 16 bases lay between the germline ends. This CDR3 spans 15 amino acids. CDR3 loop: CASINQADPNTEAFF. The CDR3 nucleotides read TGTGCCAGCATCAACCAGGCAGACCCGAACACTGAAGCTTTCTTT.

V is TRBV18 and J is TRBJ1-4, with D perhaps matching TRBD1 (5 bases). CDR1 and CDR2 from the germline V gene are KGHSH and LQKENI. V was cut by 0 bases and J by 3 bases, with 14 bases left in between. The CDR3 sequence is 17 residues long. The CDR3 sequence is CASSPPEGRRSNEKLFF. CDR3 sequence (DNA): TGTGCCAGCTCACCACCGGAGGGGAGAAGGTCTAATGAAAAACTGTTTTTT.

This sequence joins TRBV5-6 and TRBJ1-3; D gene unclear. The length of the CDR3 is 15 residues. Germline V gene lookup returns CDR1 SGHDT and CDR2 YYEEEE. V lost 2 bases, J lost 0 bases, and 9 bases lay in between. This chain's CDR3 is CASSLGLNSGNTIYF. The CDR3 nucleotides read TGTGCCAGCAGCTTAGGACTGAACTCTGGAAACACCATATATTTT.

The rearrangement joins TRBV7-8 to TRBJ2-1; 12 nucleotides agree with TRBD2. V lost 1 base and J lost 6; bases outside the gene matches: 13. The CDR3 is 19 amino acids. CDR1 is SGHVS, CDR2 FQNEAQ, per germline. The CDR3 nucleotides are TGTGCCAGCAGCTTAGAACCACGGACTAGCGGGGCGGGGGGCAATGAGCAGTTCTTC. As protein: CASSLEPRTSGAGGNEQFF. The entire variable domain, with the rest obtained from reference TRBV7-8 and TRBJ2-1, is as follows: GAGVSQSPRYKVAKRGQDVALRCDPISGHVSLFWYQQALGQGPEFLTYFQNEAQLDKSGLPSDRFFAERPEGSVSTLKIQRTQQEDSAVYLCASSLEPRTSGAGGNEQFFGPGTRLTVL.

The V and J genes are TRBV19 and TRBJ2-1; TRBD2 is a possible D gene (5 bases). Germline V lookup: CDR1 LNHDA, CDR2 SQIVND (reference sequence). V was trimmed by 3 bases and J by 0 bases, leaving 9 bases between them. The CDR3 is 15 residues long. CDR3 residues: CASSIRGPSYNEQFF. For the CDR3, the DNA is TGTGCCAGTAGTATCCGGGGTCCCTCCTACAATGAGCAGTTCTTC.

V and J are TRBV6-5 and TRBJ1-5; 9 nucleotides match TRBD1. The V gene end was trimmed by 7 bases and the J gene end by 1 base; junction bases not matched to a gene: 5. Per the germline V gene, CDR1 is MNHEY and CDR2 is SVGAGI. The CDR3 extends over 15 amino acids. This CDR3 reads CASTGDRVSNQPQHF. The CDR3 region has the DNA TGTGCCAGCACAGGGGACAGGGTGAGCAATCAGCCCCAGCATTTT.

This chain uses TRBV14 with TRBJ2-7; the match to TRBD1 covers 9 bases. This CDR3 has 17 amino acids. Looked up from germline, CDR1 is SGHDN and CDR2 is FVKESK. The J segment lost 3 bases and the V segment lost 2 bases, leaving 11 bases of the junction unmatched. CDR3 DNA: TGTGCCAGCAGCCAATTAACCGGGACAGGGAAGGACTACGAGCAGTACTTC. It specifies CASSQLTGTGKDYEQYF.

The rearrangement uses TRBV7-8 and TRBJ2-2, with 7 bases aligning to TRBD2. Trimming at V came to 3 bases and at J to 5 bases, leaving 12 bases not matched to a gene. CDR1 and CDR2 (germline): SGHVS, FQNEAQ. The length of the CDR3 is 17 residues. For the CDR3, the DNA is TGTGCCAGCAGCTTGCCGAGCGGGGATCTATGGACCGGGGAGCTGTTTTTT. It yields the protein CASSLPSGDLWTGELFF.

The rearrangement links TRBV14 to TRBJ2-7; 8 nucleotides align to TRBD1. V was pared by 3 bases and J by 2 bases, with 9 bases of the junction left unmatched. The CDR3 runs 16 residues. Looked up from germline, CDR1 is SGHDN and CDR2 is FVKESK. CDR3 bases: TGTGCCAGCAGCCACACCCGGGACAGGCTTCCCTACGAGCAGTACTTC. Residues: CASSHTRDRLPYEQYF.

V and J are TRBV27 and TRBJ2-7, with 7 bases lining up with TRBD1. Germline assignment: CDR1 MNHEY and CDR2 SMNVEV (reference sequence). The V segment lost 6 bases and the J segment 3 bases; nucleotides outside the gene matches: 14. This CDR3 is 16 amino acids long. The CDR3: CASSFTGTVENYEQYF. The CDR3 DNA reads as TGTGCCAGCAGCTTTACAGGGACAGTTGAGAACTACGAGCAGTACTTC.

This chain uses TRBV6-1 with TRBJ2-2, with D possibly matching TRBD1 (6 bases). Germline values: CDR1 MNHNS, CDR2 SASEGT. The CDR3 has 14 amino acids. V lost 6 bases to trimming and J lost 3 bases, with 11 bases between them. CDR3 nucleotides: TGTGCCAGCAGGGATACAGGGTACACCGGGGAGCTGTTTTTT. Protein sequence: CASRDTGYTGELFF.

The chain has TRBV7-9 and TRBJ1-4; 10 nucleotides align to TRBD1. The CDR3 consists of 14 residues. Germline CDR1 and CDR2: SEHNR and FQNEAQ (reference sequence). V was pared by 5 bases and J by 8 bases, with 5 bases of the junction left unmatched. CDR3 loop: CASSRTGGSEKLFF. DNA for the CDR3: TGTGCCAGCAGCCGGACAGGGGGTTCGGAAAAACTGTTTTTT.

The V and J genes are TRBV5-5 and TRBJ2-7; the match to TRBD2 covers 15 bases. Looked up from germline, CDR1 is SGHKS and CDR2 is YYEKEE (reference sequence). V lost 4 bases, J lost 9 bases, and 5 bases stayed unmatched. This CDR3 contains 14 residues. The CDR3 loop is CASSLGLAGGRQYF. The CDR3 nucleotides are TGTGCCAGCAGCCTCGGACTAGCGGGGGGGAGGCAGTACTTC.

V and J are TRBV11-2 and TRBJ2-7; 7 nucleotides line up with TRBD2. The CDR3 length is 15 residues. V shed 4 bases and J 3 bases; nucleotides not matched to a gene: 9. CDR1 and CDR2 (germline): SGHAT, FQNNGV. The CDR3 sequence is CASSSRLASFYEQYF. The CDR3 DNA reads TGTGCCAGCAGCTCGAGACTAGCCTCATTCTACGAGCAGTACTTC.

The chain carries TRBV5-5 and TRBJ2-7; 7 positions match TRBD1. Unmatched junction bases numbered 10, after V lost 0 bases and J lost 7 bases. This CDR3 comprises 15 residues. Germline V lookup: CDR1 SGHKS, CDR2 YYEKEE (reference sequence). The CDR3 region has the DNA TGTGCCAGCAGCTTGGCCAGCACAGGGGTCCGGGAGCAGTACTTC. It specifies CASSLASTGVREQYF.

The CDR3 DNA reads TGTGCCAGCAGCGCGGGATCTCATGGCTACACCTTC. It is translated as CASSAGSHGYTF. The chain links TRBV9 to TRBJ1-2; D remains ambiguous. CDR1 and CDR2 from the germline V gene are SGDLS and YYNGEE. V was pared by 3 bases and J by 6 bases, with 9 bases between. The CDR3 has 12 amino acids.

The J gene is TRBJ2-1, the V gene TRBV12-5, with TRBD2 as a possible D gene (6 bases). This CDR3 contains 14 residues. Trimming removed 5 bases from V and 0 bases from J, with 8 bases in between. Per the germline V gene, CDR1 is LGHNT and CDR2 is FRNRAP. This CDR3 reads CASGRGSSYNEQFF. The CDR3 region has the DNA TGTGCTAGTGGTCGGGGGAGCTCCTACAATGAGCAGTTCTTC.